The clone carrying this T cell receptor beta chain was seen more than once but under ten times. The data are from a study of control samples from healthy donors and cancer patients. Data came from immunoSEQ multiplex PCR; TCRdb stores just in-frame clones and leaves some out. Here the sample spans about 130,000 clones, over 75% being singletons. The CDR3 loop spans 13 amino acids. V dropped 2 bases and J dropped 7 bases, with 10 bases sitting between them. Looked up from germline, CDR1 is SGHRS and CDR2 is YFSETQ. Sequencing was carried out using blood. The genes are TRBV5-1 and TRBJ2-1; maybe TRBD2 (5 bases). This TCR was sampled from a man aged 45-65 years in good health. DNA for the CDR3: TGCGCCAGCAGCTTCGGGGTGGGAAATGAGCAGTTCTTC. Residues: CASSFGVGNEQFF.